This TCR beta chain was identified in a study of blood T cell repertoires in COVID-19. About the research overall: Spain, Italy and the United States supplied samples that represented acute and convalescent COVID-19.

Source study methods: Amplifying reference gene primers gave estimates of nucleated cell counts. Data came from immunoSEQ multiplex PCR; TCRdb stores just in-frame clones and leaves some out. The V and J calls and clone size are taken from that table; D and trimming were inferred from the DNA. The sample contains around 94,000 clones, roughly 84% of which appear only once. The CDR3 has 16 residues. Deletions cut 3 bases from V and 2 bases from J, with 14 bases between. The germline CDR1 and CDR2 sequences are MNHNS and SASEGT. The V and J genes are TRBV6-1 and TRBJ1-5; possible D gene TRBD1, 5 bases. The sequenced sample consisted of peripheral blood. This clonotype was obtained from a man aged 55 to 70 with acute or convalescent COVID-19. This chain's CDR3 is CASSEGPPRGNQPQHF. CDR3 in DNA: TGTGCCAGCAGTGAGGGGCCCCCTAGGGGCAATCAGCCCCAGCATTTT.